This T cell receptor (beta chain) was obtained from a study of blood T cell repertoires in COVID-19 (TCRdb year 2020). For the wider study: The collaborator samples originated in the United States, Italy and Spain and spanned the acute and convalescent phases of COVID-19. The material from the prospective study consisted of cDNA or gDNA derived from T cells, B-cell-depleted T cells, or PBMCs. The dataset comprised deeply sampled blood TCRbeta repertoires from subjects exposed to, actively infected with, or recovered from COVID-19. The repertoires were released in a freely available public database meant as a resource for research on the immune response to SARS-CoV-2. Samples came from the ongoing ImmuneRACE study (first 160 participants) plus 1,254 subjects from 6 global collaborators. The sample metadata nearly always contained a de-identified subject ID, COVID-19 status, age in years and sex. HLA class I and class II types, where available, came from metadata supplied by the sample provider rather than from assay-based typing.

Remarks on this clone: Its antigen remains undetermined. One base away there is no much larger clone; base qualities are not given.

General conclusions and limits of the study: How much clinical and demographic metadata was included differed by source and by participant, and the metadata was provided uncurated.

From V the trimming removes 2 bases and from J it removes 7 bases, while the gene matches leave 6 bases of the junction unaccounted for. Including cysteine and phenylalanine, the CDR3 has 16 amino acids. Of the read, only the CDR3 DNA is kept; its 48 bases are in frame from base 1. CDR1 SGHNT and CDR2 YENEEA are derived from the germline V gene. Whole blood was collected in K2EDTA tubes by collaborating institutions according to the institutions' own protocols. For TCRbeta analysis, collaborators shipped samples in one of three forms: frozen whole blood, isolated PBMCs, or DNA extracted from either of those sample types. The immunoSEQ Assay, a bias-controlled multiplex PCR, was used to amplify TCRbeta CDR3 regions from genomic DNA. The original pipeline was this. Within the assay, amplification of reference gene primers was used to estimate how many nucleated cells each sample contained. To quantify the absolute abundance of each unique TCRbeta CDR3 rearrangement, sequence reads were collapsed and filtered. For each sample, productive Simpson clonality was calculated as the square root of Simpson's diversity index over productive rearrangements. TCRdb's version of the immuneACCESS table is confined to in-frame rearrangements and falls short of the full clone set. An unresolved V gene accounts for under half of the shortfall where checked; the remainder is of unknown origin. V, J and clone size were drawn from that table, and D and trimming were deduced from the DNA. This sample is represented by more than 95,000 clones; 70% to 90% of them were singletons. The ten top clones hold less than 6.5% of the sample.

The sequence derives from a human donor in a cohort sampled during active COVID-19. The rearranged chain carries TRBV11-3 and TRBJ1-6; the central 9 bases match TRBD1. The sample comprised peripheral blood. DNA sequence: TGTGCCAGCAGCTTATTGGCCGGGACAGGGAATTCACCCCTCCACTTT. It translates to CASSLLAGTGNSPLHF.